What follows is one T cell receptor beta chain and its context. This clonotype was seen at least ten times. Its antigen is unknown. No much larger clonotype is one base removed from it; base qualities were not supplied. cDNA was synthesized by template-switch 5'RACE using a primer carrying a 10-nucleotide random unique molecular identifier by which each TCR transcript was tagged. Over 160 million TCR-beta sequences, covering 15-18 subjects, were produced in each sequencing run. Total RNA was extracted with the RNeasy kit. Using the KAPA Real-time Library Amplification kit, TCR-beta VDJ regions were amplified with primers for the TCR constant region and the 5'RACE anchor. Sample indexes and Illumina adaptors were added in a first PCR, after which library yield was increased in a second PCR. After Ampure bead purification, the roughly 650 bp TCR product was size-selected on a 2% E-gel SizeSelection system. Before pooling, libraries had their quality checked on a Bioanalyzer, their concentration measured with Qubit, and their quantity determined with the Kapa Library Quantification kit. Paired-end 2 x 150 bp sequencing of the libraries was performed on an Illumina HiSeq 2500. To increase sequence diversity, about 23-32% phiX was spiked into each library pool. The original methods were these. The UMI-based MiGEC pipeline processed quality-filtered reads and removed over 75% of raw TCR sequences during error correction. IMGT germline references were used for aligning VDJ genes, and each clonotype was defined as a unique CDR3 amino acid sequence together with its V-J genes. VDJtools evaluated clonal expansion, Shannon diversity and CDR3 relatedness (CalcPairwiseDistances, ClusterSamples); CLCbio workbench built phylogenetic trees. Using coefficient-of-variation modelling across technical triplicates, the study counted a clone as expanded if it had at least 8 unique UMIs. TCRdb trimmed public reads at Q25 via fastp, called clones via MiXCR and kept in-frame beta chains. All rows with the same CDR3 protein become a single entry with the most common DNA and genes. It is TCRdb's table, rather than the study itself, that gives the V and J calls and clone size. This sample gives 54,000 or so distinct CDR3 sequences in total; 3% to 4% of them show up just once. The top ten hold around 3.1% of the sample.

V is clipped by 3 bases and J by 2 bases, and the sequence between their germline boundaries is 10 bases long. CDR1 and CDR2 are read off the germline V gene as SGDLS and YYNGEE. Counted from cysteine to phenylalanine, this CDR3 has 14 amino acids. The DNA shown is the 42-base CDR3, in frame from base 1. For unsorted PBMC libraries, 2 million PBMCs were used after storage in RNAlater at -80 degrees C until RNA extraction. The multiple sclerosis patients were enrolled in a US clinical protocol that evaluated disease progression with magnetic resonance imaging. Peripheral blood was subjected to Ficoll-Hypaque density gradient centrifugation to isolate PBMCs, which were then cryopreserved in liquid nitrogen. This sample stems from a study of neurological immune-mediated disorders (dated by TCRdb to 2018 to 2020). Regarding the study in general: Among the approximately 35 multiple sclerosis patients, relapsing-remitting MS accounted for 31 and secondary progressive MS accounted for 3. Using UMI-based sequencing, the study compared peripheral blood TCR-beta repertoires from patients with HTLV-I-associated myelopathy (HAM/TSP), patients with multiple sclerosis, and healthy controls. The approximately 110 TCR-beta libraries included longitudinal samples, technical triplicates and paired sorted CD4+ and CD8+ T-cell subsets alongside PBMC samples. The cohort comprised 68 subjects: approximately 15 HAM/TSP patients, 34 multiple sclerosis patients and approximately 20 healthy controls.

The investigation overall reported the following: No clinical or MRI features were associated with the MS cluster, and the authors said that larger cohorts are needed. Phylogenetic analysis grouped repertoires from 18 of 34 MS patients into a cluster of related CDR3 sequences, suggesting a possible repertoire-level signature. TCR clonal expansion was greatest in HAM/TSP patients and smallest in MS patients, who ranked below even healthy controls. Expanded clones from different subjects shared no identical CDR3 amino acid sequences, which suggests that TCR-beta repertoires were private in all groups.

The receptor was isolated from a young woman with multiple sclerosis. The sample consisted of PBMCs. Rearrangement joined TRBV9 to TRBJ2-3; TRBD2 is possibly the D segment (5 matching bases). The encoded CDR3 is CASSAGLVTDTQYF. Here is the DNA: TGTGCCAGCAGCGCAGGACTTGTCACAGATACGCAGTATTTT.